Detailed here is one TCR beta chain. These data originate in a study of TIL therapy for anti-PD-1-resistant metastatic lung cancer. Germline V CDR1 and CDR2: MRHNA, SNTAGT. The CDR3 has 13 amino acids. Trimming pared 5 bases from V and 10 bases from J, leaving 12 bases between. Sequencing used immunoSEQ v3. Sequencing depth was 2 million to 2.5 million read pairs for survey level, about 5-6 million for deep. Here immunoSEQ multiplex PCR was the method, and the copy in TCRdb shows in-frame clones only, minus some. This table holds under 7,000 clones, less than 70% found once. Time point in this sample: pre-treatment sample, taken before nivolumab and TIL therapy. Most excised metastases sampled were pleural nodules or supraclavicular lymph nodes.

This sample comprised tumor tissue, obtained at baseline. The clonotype was recovered from a person aged 25 to 80 with non-small cell lung cancer. This sequence joins TRBV6-4 and TRBJ1-6; D remains unclear. DNA for the CDR3: TGTGCCAGCAGTCCGGAGGAGGGCTCACCCCTCCACTTT. Its translation: CASSPEEGSPLHF.